Presented here are 13 T cell receptor beta chains from one specimen sequenced in a study of shared clonotypes between healthy human individuals. The assay was immunoSEQ multiplex PCR, and TCRdb's table has in-frame clones only and misses some. The profile shows more than 2,000,000 clones, just over 90% of them singletons. The sequencing sample was made of naive CD4+ T cells sorted from blood. Specified subset: CD45RA+ positively selected. Receptor source: a man in his late teens or twenties in good health.

CDR3 in amino acids: CATSRGQRNMNTEAFF. DNA of the CDR3: TGTGCCACCAGCAGGGGACAGCGAAACATGAACACTGAAGCTTTCTTT. The rearrangement links TRBV15 to TRBJ1-1, with TRBD1 matching over 7 bases. Germline CDR1 and CDR2: LNHNV and YYDKDF (reference sequence). The CDR3 covers 16 residues. The J segment lost 0 bases and the V segment lost 3 bases, leaving 7 bases of the junction unmatched.

In this sample, this clone turned up once. The same CDR3 arises from other DNA sequences in this sample as well. V usage is TRBV5-1 and J usage is TRBJ2-1; 11 nucleotides align to TRBD2. Trimming took 0 bases from V and 9 from J; bases not matched to a gene: 5. The CDR3 is made up of 15 amino acids. Per the germline V gene, CDR1 is SGHRS and CDR2 is YFSETQ. Written as DNA, the CDR3 is TGCGCCAGCAGCTTGGTAGCGGGAGGGCCAGGTGAGCAGTTCTTC. Its protein is CASSLVAGGPGEQFF.

V and J are TRBV29-1 and TRBJ2-1; 9 nucleotides agree with TRBD1. The germline gives CDR1 SQVTM, CDR2 ANQGSEA. This CDR3 has 16 residues. The V and J ends lost 2 bases and 4 bases, in that order; junction bases with no gene match: 9. The CDR3 reads CSVEYPGTGFYNEQFF. The CDR3 DNA is TGCAGCGTTGAATACCCGGGGACAGGGTTTTACAATGAGCAGTTCTTC.

The chain employs TRBV4-3 and TRBJ1-6, with D maybe TRBD1 (5 bases). With 4 bases removed from V and 5 bases from J, the gap between germline ends came to 9 bases. Germline V gene data show CDR1 as LGHNA and CDR2 as YSLEER. This CDR3 region has 14 residues. DNA of the CDR3: TGCGCCAGCAGCCGGGACCCTAATAATTCACCCCTCCACTTT. As protein: CASSRDPNNSPLHF.

The rearrangement joins TRBV5-1 to TRBJ2-2, with D maybe TRBD1 (5 bases). Germline-derived CDR1 and CDR2 are SGHRS and YFSETQ. V was clipped by 7 bases and J by 5 bases, with 15 bases between them. The CDR3 covers 14 residues. CDR3 amino acids: CASSQGKRTGELFF. In nucleotides, the CDR3 is TGCGCCAGCTCGCAGGGTAAGAGGACCGGGGAGCTGTTTTTT.

The chain has TRBV5-1 and TRBJ2-3, with 10 bases that match TRBD2. The CDR3 runs to 16 residues. Germline values: CDR1 SGHRS, CDR2 YFSETQ. The J segment lost 2 bases and the V segment lost 1 base, leaving 4 bases of the junction unmatched. CDR3 loop: CASSLIGLADTDTQYF. CDR3 nucleotide sequence: TGCGCCAGCAGCTTGATAGGACTAGCGGACACAGATACGCAGTATTTT.

The chain couples TRBV5-4 to TRBJ2-1, with 9 bases matching TRBD2. The V gene end was trimmed by 0 bases and the J gene end by 2 bases; junction bases not matched to a gene: 0. The germline V gene has CDR1 SGHNT and CDR2 YYREEE (reference sequence). CDR3 length: 15 residues. The CDR3 is CASSLASGAYNEQFF. The DNA for the CDR3 is TGTGCCAGCAGCTTGGCTAGCGGGGCCTACAATGAGCAGTTCTTC.

The V gene is TRBV2, the J gene TRBJ1-5; 8 nucleotides align to TRBD1. V dropped 7 bases and J dropped 6; count of bases not matched to a gene: 11. The V gene's germline CDR1 is SNHLY and CDR2 FYNNEI. The CDR3 sequence is 15 residues long. CDR3 in amino acids: CASKKQGVESQPQHF. DNA of the CDR3: TGTGCCAGCAAGAAACAGGGGGTAGAGAGTCAGCCCCAGCATTTT.

Only one count was recorded for this clone. The chain links TRBV6-1 to TRBJ1-4; 7 bases agree with TRBD1. Germline V lookup: CDR1 MNHNS, CDR2 SASEGT. The length of the CDR3 is 14 residues. With 5 bases clipped from V and 8 bases from J, the junction kept 8 bases outside the gene matches. In nucleotides, the CDR3 is TGTGCCAGCAGTATAACAGGGGATCGGGAAAAACTGTTTTTT. Its protein is CASSITGDREKLFF.

The gene calls are TRBV2 and TRBJ2-5; D might be TRBD1 or TRBD2, each matching 6 bases. This CDR3 spans 14 amino acids. V was clipped by 7 bases and J by 1 base, with 13 bases between them. CDR1 is SNHLY, CDR2 FYNNEI, per germline. DNA for the CDR3: TGTGCCAGCAAGGGTTGGGGGGCCCAAGAGACCCAGTACTTC. It encodes CASKGWGAQETQYF. Filled out from reference TRBV2 and TRBJ2-5, the complete variable domain reads EPEVTQTPSHQVTQMGQEVILRCVPISNHLYFYWYRQILGQKVEFLVSFYNNEISEKSEIFDDQFSVERPDGSNFTLKIRSTKLEDSAMYFCASKGWGAQETQYFGPGTRLLVL.

The genes are TRBV7-9 and TRBJ1-2, with D unclear. Trimming took off 5 bases at V and 5 bases at J, with 15 bases between the two ends. Per the germline V gene, CDR1 is SEHNR and CDR2 is FQNEAQ (reference sequence). The CDR3 sequence is 14 residues long. DNA of the CDR3: TGTGCCAGCAGCCCCGCCGGTGTGCTTTATGGCTACACCTTC. It specifies CASSPAGVLYGYTF.

This chain connects TRBV7-3 to TRBJ1-1; no clear D. Trimming stripped 0 bases from V and 4 bases from J, with 9 bases between. The CDR3 covers 14 residues. Germline V gene lookup returns CDR1 SGHTA and CDR2 FQGTGA. The CDR3 is CASSLTAGITEAFF. The CDR3 nucleotides are TGTGCCAGCAGCTTAACCGCCGGGATCACTGAAGCTTTCTTT.

The chain combines TRBV27 with TRBJ1-1, with 10 bases lining up with TRBD1. CDR1 and CDR2 (germline): MNHEY, SMNVEV (reference sequence). The ends lost 6 bases at V and 5 bases at J; junction bases unmatched: 6. CDR3 length: 14 amino acids. The DNA for the CDR3 is TGTGCCAGCAGGTCGACAGGGGGCAAGACTGAAGCTTTCTTT. Protein: CASRSTGGKTEAFF.